The 2 T cell receptor beta chains below were found in one sample sequenced in a study of T cell repertoires in cytomegalovirus infection. Each CDR3 protein gets one entry after TCRdb re-called the reads with MiXCR. The table records 740,000 or so distinct CDR3 sequences, 35% to 45% of them present only once. The sequenced material came from PBMCs. All receptors come from a human donor in good health (CMV status not recorded). Some clones in this sample may be carry-over from other donors' samples.

About this clonotype: Possible read error: a much larger clone is one base away. The CDR3 spells CASSLGRGSVSPLHF. The CDR3 DNA reads as TGTGCCAGCAGTCTTGGACGGGGCAGCGTTTCACCCCTCCACTTT. The chain couples TRBV6-5 to TRBJ1-6; a weak D match, TRBD1 (5 bases). The CDR3 is 15 residues long. Germline values: CDR1 MNHEY, CDR2 SVGAGI. Trimming pared 5 bases from V and 9 bases from J, leaving 17 bases between.

This clonotype was picked up one time. The rearrangement uses TRBV28 and TRBJ1-5; 7 nucleotides line up with TRBD1. CDR1 is MDHEN and CDR2 is SYDVKM in the germline V gene. This CDR3 has 14 amino acids. Unmatched junction bases numbered 10, after V lost 9 bases and J lost 5 bases. CDR3 in DNA: TGTGCCAGTTCGGGACAGCCAGTTGATCAGCCCCAGCATTTT. Translating gives CASSGQPVDQPQHF.